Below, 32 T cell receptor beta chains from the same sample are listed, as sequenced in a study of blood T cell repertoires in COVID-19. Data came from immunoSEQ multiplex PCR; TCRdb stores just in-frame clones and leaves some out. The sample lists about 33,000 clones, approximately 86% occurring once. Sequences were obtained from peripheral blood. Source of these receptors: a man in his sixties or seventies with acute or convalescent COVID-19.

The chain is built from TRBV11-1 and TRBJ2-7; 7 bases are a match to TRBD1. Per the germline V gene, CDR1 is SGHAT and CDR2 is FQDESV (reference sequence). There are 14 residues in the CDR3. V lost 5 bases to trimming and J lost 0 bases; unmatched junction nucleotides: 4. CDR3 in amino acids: CASSPGQDSYEQYF. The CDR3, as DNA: TGTGCCAGCAGCCCAGGACAGGACTCCTACGAGCAGTACTTC.

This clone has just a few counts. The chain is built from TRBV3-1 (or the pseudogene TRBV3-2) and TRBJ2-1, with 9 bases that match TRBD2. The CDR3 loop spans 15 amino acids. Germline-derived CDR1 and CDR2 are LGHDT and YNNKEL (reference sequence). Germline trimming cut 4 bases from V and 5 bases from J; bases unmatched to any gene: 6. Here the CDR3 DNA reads TGTGCCAGCAGCCTTAGCGGGGGATCACACAATGAGCAGTTCTTC. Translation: CASSLSGGSHNEQFF.

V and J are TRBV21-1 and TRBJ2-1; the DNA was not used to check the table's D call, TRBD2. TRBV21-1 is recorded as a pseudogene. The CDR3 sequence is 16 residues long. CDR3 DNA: TGTGCCAGCAGGCCAAATAGCGGGAGCTCCTACAATGAGCAGTTCTTC. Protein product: CASRPNSGSSYNEQFF.

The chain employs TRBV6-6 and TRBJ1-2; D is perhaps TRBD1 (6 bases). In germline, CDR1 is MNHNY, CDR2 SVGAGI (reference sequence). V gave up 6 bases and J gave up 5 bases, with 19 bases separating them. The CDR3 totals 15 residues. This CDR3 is CASREQGMRSYGYTF. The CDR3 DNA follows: TGTGCCAGCAGGGAACAGGGAATGAGGAGTTATGGCTACACCTTC.

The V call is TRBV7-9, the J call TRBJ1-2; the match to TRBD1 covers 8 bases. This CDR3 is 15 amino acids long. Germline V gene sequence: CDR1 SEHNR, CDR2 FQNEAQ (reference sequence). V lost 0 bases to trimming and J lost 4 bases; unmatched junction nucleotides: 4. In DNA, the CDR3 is TGTGCCAGCAGCTTAGCAGGGACAGGAACCTATGGCTACACCTTC. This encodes CASSLAGTGTYGYTF.

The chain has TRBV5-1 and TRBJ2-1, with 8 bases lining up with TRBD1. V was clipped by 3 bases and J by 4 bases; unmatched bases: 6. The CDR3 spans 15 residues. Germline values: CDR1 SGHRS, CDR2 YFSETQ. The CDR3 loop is CASSSGTGSYNEQFF. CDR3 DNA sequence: TGCGCCAGCAGCTCTGGGACAGGTTCTTACAATGAGCAGTTCTTC.

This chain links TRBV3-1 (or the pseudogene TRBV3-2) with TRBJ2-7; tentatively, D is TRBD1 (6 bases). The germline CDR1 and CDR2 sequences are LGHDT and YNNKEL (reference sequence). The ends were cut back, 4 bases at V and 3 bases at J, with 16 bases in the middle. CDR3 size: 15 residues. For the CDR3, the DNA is TGTGCCAGCAGCCCTACGACAGGTGGGGTCTACGAGCAGTACTTC. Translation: CASSPTTGGVYEQYF.

The CDR3 nucleotides read TGTGCCACCAGTGATGGGGGGGGTATAACTGAAGCTTTCTTT. Its translation is CATSDGGGITEAFF. This chain connects TRBV24-1 to TRBJ1-1; maybe TRBD1 (5 bases). This CDR3 contains 14 residues. Between the trimmed V and J ends, which lost 3 bases and 5 bases, there was a span of 12 bases. Germline loops: CDR1 KGHDR, CDR2 SFDVKD.

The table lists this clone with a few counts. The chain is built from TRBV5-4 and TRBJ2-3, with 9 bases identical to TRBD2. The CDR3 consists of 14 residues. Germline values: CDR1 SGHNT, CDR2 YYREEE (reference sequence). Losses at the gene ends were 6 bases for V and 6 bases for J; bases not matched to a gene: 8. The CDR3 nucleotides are TGTGCCAGCACCTTTAGCGGGAGCGGGGATACGCAGTATTTT. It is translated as CASTFSGSGDTQYF.

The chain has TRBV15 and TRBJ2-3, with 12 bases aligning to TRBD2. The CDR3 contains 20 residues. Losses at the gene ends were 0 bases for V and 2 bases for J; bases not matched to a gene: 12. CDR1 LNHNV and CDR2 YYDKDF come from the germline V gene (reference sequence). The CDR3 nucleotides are TGTGCCACCAGCAGAGATGGCCCTCGACTAGCGGGAGCCTCCACAGATACGCAGTATTTT. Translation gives CATSRDGPRLAGASTDTQYF.

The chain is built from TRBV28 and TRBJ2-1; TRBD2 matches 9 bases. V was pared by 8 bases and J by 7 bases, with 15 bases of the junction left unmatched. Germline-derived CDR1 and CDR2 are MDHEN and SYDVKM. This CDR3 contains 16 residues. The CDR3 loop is CASSPSSGSGGNEQFF. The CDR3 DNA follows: TGTGCCAGCTCACCGTCCTCCGGTAGCGGGGGAAATGAGCAGTTCTTC. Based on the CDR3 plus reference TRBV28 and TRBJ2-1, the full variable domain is DVKVTQSSRYLVKRTGEKVFLECVQDMDHENMFWYRQDPGLGLRLIYFSYDVKMKEKGDIPEGYSVSREKKERFSLILESASTNQTSMYLCASSPSSGSGGNEQFFGPGTRLTVL.

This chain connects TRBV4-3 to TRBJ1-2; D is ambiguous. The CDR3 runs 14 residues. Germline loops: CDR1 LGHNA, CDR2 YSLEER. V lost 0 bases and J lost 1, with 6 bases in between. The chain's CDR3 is CASSQDNFNYGYTF. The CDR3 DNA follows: TGCGCCAGCAGCCAAGATAATTTTAACTATGGCTACACCTTC.

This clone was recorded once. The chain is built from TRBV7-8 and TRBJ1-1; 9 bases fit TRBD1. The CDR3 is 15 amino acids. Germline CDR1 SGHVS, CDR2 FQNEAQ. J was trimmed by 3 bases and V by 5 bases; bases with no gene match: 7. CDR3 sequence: CASSHRTGADTEAFF. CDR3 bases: TGTGCCAGCAGCCACCGGACAGGGGCGGACACTGAAGCTTTCTTT.

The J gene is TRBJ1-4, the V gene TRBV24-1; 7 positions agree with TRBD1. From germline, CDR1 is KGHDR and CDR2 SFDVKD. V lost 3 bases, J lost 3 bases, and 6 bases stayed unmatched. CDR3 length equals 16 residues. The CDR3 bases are TGTGCCACCAGTGATGGAAGACAGGGCCCTAATGAAAAACTGTTTTTT. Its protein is CATSDGRQGPNEKLFF.

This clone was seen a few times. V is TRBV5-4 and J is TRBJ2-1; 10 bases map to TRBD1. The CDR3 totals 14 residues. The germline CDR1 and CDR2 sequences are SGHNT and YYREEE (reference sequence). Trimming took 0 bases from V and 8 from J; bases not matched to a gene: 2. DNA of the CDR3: TGTGCCAGCAGCTTGGGACAGGGGGCCGATGAGCAGTTCTTC. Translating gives CASSLGQGADEQFF.

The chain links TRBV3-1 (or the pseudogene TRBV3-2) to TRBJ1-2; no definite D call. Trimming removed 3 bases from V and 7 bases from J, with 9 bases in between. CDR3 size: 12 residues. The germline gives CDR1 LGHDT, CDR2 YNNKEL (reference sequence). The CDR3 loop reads CASSHVGPGYTF. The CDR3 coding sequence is TGTGCCAGCAGCCACGTTGGGCCTGGCTACACCTTC.

CDR3 protein: CASSSHYLAGAPYNEQFF. The CDR3 region has the DNA TGTGCCAGCAGCTCCCATTATCTAGCGGGAGCCCCCTACAATGAGCAGTTCTTC. This chain uses TRBV11-2 with TRBJ2-1, with TRBD2 matching 10 bases. The CDR3 spans 18 residues. Losses at the gene ends were 4 bases for V and 2 bases for J; bases not matched to a gene: 11. Germline V lookup: CDR1 SGHAT, CDR2 FQNNGV.

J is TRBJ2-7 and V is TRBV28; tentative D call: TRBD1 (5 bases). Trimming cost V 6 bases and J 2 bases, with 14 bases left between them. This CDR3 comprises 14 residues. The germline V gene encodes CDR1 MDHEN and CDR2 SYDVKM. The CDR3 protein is CASRTPLGPYEQYF. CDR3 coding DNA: TGTGCCAGCAGAACGCCCCTGGGGCCCTACGAGCAGTACTTC.

The CDR3 bases are TGTGCCAGCAGCTTCGGGACAGGGTCCGCCGAGCAGTACTTC. This codes for CASSFGTGSAEQYF. The chain uses TRBV5-4 and TRBJ2-7, with 9 bases identical to TRBD1. The CDR3 is made up of 14 amino acids. Per germline, CDR1 SGHNT and CDR2 YYREEE (reference sequence). V shed 2 bases and J 6 bases; nucleotides not matched to a gene: 6.

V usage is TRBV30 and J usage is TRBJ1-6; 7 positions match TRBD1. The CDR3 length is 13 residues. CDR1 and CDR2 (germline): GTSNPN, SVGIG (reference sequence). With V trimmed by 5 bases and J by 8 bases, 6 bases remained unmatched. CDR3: CAWGTDHYSPLHF. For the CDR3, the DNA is TGTGCCTGGGGGACAGACCACTATTCACCCCTCCACTTT.

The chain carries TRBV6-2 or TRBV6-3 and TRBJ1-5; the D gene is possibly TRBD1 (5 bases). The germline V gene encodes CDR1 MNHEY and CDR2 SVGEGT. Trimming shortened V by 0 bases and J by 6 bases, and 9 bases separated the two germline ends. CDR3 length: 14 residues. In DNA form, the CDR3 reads TGTGCCAGCAGTTACTCGAAACAGGCTCAGCCCCAGCATTTT. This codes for CASSYSKQAQPQHF.

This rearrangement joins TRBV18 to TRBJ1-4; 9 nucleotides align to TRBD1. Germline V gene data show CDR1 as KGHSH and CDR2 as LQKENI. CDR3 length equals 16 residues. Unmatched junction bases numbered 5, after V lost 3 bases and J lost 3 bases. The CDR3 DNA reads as TGTGCCAGCTCACCGGACAGGGGCAGGCCTAATGAAAAACTGTTTTTT. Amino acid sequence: CASSPDRGRPNEKLFF.

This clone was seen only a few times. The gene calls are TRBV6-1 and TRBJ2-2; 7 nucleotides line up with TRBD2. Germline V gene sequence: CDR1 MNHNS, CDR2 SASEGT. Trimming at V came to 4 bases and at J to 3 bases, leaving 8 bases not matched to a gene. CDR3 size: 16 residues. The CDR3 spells CASSVNGGGYTGELFF. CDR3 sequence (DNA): TGTGCCAGCAGTGTGAATGGGGGGGGGTACACCGGGGAGCTGTTTTTT.

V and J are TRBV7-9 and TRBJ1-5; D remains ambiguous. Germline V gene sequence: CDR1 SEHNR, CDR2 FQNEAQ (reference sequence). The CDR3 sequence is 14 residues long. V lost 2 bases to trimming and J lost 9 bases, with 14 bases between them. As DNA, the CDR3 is TGTGCCAGCAGCTTATCGGCAGACTTAGGGCCCCAGCATTTT. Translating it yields CASSLSADLGPQHF.

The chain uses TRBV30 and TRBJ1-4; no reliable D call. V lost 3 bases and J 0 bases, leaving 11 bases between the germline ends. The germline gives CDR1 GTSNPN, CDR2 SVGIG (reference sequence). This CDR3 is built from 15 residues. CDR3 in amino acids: CAWSPGWSTNEKLFF. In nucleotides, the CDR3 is TGTGCCTGGAGCCCCGGGTGGTCAACTAATGAAAAACTGTTTTTT.

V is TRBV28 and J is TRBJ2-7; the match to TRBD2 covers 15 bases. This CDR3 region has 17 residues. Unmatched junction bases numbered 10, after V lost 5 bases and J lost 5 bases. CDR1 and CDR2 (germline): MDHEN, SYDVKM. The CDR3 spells CASSLQGLAGGMDEQYF. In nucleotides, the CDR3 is TGTGCCAGCAGTCTCCAGGGACTAGCGGGAGGAATGGACGAGCAGTACTTC.

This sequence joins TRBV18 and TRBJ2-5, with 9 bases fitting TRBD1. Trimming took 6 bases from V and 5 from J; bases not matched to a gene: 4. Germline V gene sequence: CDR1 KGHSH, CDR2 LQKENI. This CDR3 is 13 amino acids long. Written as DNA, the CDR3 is TGTGCCAGCTCCAAGACAGGGGGTGAGACCCAGTACTTC. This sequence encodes CASSKTGGETQYF.

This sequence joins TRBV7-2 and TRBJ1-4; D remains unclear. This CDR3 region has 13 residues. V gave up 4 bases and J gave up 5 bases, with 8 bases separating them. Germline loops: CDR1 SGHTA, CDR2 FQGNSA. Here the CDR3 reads CASSSGTNEKLFF. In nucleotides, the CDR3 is TGTGCCAGCAGCTCGGGAACAAATGAAAAACTGTTTTTT. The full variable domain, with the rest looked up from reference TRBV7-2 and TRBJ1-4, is GAGVSQSPSNKVTEKGKDVELRCDPISGHTALYWYRQSLGQGLEFLIYFQGNSAPDKSGLPSDRFSAERTGGSVSTLTIQRTQQEDSAVYLCASSSGTNEKLFFGSGTQLSVL.

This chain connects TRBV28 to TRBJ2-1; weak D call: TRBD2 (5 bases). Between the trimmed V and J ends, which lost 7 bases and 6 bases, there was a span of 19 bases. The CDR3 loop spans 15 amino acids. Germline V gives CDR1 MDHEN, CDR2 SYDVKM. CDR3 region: CASTKILAISNEQFF. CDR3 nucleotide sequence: TGTGCCAGCACAAAGATCCTAGCTATATCCAATGAGCAGTTCTTC.

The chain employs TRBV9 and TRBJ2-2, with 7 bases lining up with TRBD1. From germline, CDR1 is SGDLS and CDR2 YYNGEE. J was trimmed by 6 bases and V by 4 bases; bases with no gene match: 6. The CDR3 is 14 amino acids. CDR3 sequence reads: CASSPRQGAGELFF. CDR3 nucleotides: TGTGCCAGCAGCCCTAGACAGGGCGCCGGGGAGCTGTTTTTT.

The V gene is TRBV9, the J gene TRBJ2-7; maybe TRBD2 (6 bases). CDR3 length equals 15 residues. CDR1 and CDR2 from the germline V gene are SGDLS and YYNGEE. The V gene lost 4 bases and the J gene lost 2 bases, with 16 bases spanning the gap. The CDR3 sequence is CASSLTGTATYEQYF. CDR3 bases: TGTGCCAGCAGCCTAACCGGGACTGCAACCTACGAGCAGTACTTC.

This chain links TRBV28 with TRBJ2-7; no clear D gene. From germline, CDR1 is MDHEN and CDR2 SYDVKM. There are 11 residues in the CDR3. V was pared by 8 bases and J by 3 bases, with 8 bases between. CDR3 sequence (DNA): TGTGCCAGCGGAGAAATCTACGAGCAGTACTTC. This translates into CASGEIYEQYF.